One T cell receptor (beta chain) is described in this entry. The antigen remains unidentified. Sequencing used immunoSEQ multiplex PCR; TCRdb keeps in-frame clones, though not all of them. Of 70,000 or so clones listed, 70% to 90% were seen once; the top ten hold about 6.3%. The sample is drawn from a study of OX40 agonist ivuxolimab in advanced cancers. Study-wide context: Intravenous ivuxolimab at 0.01 to 10 mg/kg was given to patients every 2 weeks.

Study-wide points: Expanded clones were, on average, more numerous in CD8+ T cells than in CD4+.

The material was CD4+ or CD8+ T cells sorted from blood, obtained in a trial of the OX40 agonist ivuxolimab. The TCR sequence derives from an adult with an advanced solid tumor such as melanoma, head and neck, liver or kidney cancer.

CDR3 in amino acids: CASSYQGYEQYF. In nucleotides, the CDR3 is TGTGCCAGCAGCTATCAGGGTTACGAGCAGTACTTC. The chain joins TRBV7-6 to TRBJ2-7; tentative D call: TRBD1 (5 bases). Per germline, CDR1 SGHVS and CDR2 FNYEAQ. V lost 4 bases and J 4 bases, leaving 8 bases between the germline ends. The CDR3 has 12 amino acids.